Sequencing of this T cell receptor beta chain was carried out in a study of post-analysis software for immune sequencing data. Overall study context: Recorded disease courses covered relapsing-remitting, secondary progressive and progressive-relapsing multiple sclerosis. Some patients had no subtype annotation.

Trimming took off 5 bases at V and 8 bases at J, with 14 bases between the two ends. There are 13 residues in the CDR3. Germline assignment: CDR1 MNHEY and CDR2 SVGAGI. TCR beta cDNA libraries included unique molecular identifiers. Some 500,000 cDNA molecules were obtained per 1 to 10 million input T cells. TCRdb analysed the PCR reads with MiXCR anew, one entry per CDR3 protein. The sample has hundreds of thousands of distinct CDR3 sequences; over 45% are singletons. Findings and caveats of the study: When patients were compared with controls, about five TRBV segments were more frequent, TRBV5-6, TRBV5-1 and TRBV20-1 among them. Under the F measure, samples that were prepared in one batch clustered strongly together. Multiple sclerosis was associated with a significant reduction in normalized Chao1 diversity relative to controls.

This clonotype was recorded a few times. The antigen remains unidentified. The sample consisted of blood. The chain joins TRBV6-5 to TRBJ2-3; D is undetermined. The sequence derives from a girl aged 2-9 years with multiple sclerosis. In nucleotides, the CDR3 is TGTGCCAGCAGTCCCGCATCCAGGTCTACGCAGTATTTT. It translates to CASSPASRSTQYF.